The clone carrying this TCR beta chain appeared once. The antigen remains undetermined. This entry belongs to a study of T cell responses to AZD1222 COVID-19 vaccine. Using immunoSEQ multiplex PCR, the repertoire was profiled, and TCRdb retains in-frame clones only, with some absent. The sample contains about 160,000 clones, roughly 90% of which appear only once. Study results and limitations: Among those given AZD1222, only 6 or 7 were seropositive at baseline. Two doses of AZD1222 preceded a rise in Spike-specific TCR breadth and depth.

This CDR3 is built from 16 residues. The germline CDR1 and CDR2 sequences are LNHDA and SQIVND (reference sequence). V was trimmed by 5 bases and J by 5 bases, leaving 21 bases between them. The material sequenced was peripheral blood, taken 28 days after the second AZD1222 dose. The clonotype comes from an adult who received the AZD1222 COVID-19 vaccine. The rearrangement joins TRBV19 to TRBJ2-5; D may correspond to TRBD1 or TRBD2 (5 bases each). DNA of the CDR3: TGTGCCAGTAGTCCGGGGACCAGGCTAAAAAGCGAGACCCAGTACTTC. It codes for CASSPGTRLKSETQYF.